This entry concerns a single TCR beta chain. Adults between roughly 18 and 90 years of age took part from some 25 US areas. This record comes from a study of blood T cell repertoires in COVID-19. For the study at large: PBMCs, B-cell-depleted T cells, or T cells provided the cDNA or gDNA that made up the material.

Produced via immunoSEQ multiplex PCR; TCRdb's table is partial and in-frame only. Among some 250,000 clones listed, 70% to 90% were seen once. The CDR3 is 14 residues long. V lost 8 bases, J lost 1 base, and 14 bases lay in between. CDR1 is MNHEY and CDR2 is SMNVEV in the germline V gene (reference sequence). The chain is built from TRBV27 and TRBJ2-5, with a weak D call TRBD1 (7 bases). The receptor comes from a woman aged 50 to 60 who had recovered from COVID-19. Input material: PBMCs or T cells enriched from blood (not recorded which). The chain's CDR3 is CASRDWDSQETQYF. DNA of the CDR3: TGTGCCAGCCGGGACTGGGACAGCCAAGAGACCCAGTACTTC.